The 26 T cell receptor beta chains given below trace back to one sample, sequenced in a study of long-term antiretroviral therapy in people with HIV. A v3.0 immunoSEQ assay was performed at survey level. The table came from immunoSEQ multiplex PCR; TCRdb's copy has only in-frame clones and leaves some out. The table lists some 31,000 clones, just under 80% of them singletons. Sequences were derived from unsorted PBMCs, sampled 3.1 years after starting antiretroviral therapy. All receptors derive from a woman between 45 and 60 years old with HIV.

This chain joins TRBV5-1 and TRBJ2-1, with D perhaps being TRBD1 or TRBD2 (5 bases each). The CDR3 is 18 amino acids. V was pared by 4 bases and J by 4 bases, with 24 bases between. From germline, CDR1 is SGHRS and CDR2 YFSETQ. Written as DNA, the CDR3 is TGCGCCAGCAGCCAAAGAATGGGTACGAGGGACCTTTACAATGAGCAGTTCTTC. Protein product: CASSQRMGTRDLYNEQFF.

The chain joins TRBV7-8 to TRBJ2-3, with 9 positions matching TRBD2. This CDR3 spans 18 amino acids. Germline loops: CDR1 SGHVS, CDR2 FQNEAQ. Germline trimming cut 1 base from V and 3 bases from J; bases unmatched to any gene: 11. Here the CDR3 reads CASSLGRLAGSQTDTQYF. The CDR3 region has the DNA TGTGCCAGCAGCTTAGGGCGGCTAGCGGGATCCCAGACAGATACGCAGTATTTT. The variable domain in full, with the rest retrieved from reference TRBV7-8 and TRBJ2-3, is GAGVSQSPRYKVAKRGQDVALRCDPISGHVSLFWYQQALGQGPEFLTYFQNEAQLDKSGLPSDRFFAERPEGSVSTLKIQRTQQEDSAVYLCASSLGRLAGSQTDTQYFGPGTRLTVL.

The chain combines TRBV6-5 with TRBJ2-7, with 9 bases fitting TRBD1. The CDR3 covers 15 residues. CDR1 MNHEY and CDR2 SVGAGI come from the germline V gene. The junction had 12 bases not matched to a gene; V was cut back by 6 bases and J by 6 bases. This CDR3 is CASSPRLTGGAEQYV. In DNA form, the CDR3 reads TGTGCCAGCAGCCCAAGACTTACAGGGGGCGCCGAGCAGTACGTC.

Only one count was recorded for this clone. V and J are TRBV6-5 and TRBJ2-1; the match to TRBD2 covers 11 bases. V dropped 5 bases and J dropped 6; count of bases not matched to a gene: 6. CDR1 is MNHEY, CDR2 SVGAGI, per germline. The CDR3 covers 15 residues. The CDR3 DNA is TGTGCCAGCAGTGCCGGGACTAGCGGTTTCAATGAGCAGTTCTTC. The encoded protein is CASSAGTSGFNEQFF.

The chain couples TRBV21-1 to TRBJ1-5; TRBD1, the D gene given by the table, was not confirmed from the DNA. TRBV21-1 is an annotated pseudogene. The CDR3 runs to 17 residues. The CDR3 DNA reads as TGTGCCAGCAGCCGGGACAGACACCAATATAGCAATCAGCCCCAGCATTTT. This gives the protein CASSRDRHQYSNQPQHF.

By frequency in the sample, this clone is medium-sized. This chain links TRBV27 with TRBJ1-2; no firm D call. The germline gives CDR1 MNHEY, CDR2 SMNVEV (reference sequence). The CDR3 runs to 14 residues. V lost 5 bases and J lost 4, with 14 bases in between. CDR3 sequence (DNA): TGTGCCAGCAGTCCCAAGGCGGGGTCCTATGGCTACACCTTC. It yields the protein CASSPKAGSYGYTF.

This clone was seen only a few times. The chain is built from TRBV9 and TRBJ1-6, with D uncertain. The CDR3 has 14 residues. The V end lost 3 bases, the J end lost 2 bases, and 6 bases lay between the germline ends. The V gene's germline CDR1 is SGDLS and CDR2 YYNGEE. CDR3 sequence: CASSAGTYNSPLHF. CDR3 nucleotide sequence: TGTGCCAGCAGCGCCGGGACCTATAATTCACCCCTCCACTTT.

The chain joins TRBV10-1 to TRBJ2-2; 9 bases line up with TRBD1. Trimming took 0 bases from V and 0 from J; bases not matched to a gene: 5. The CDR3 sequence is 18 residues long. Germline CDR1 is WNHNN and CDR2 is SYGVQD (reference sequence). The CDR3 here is CASSESYGQGSNTGELFF. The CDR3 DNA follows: TGCGCCAGCAGTGAGTCGTACGGACAGGGGTCGAACACCGGGGAGCTGTTTTTT.

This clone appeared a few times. This CDR3 reads CASSSTQANYGYTF. The CDR3 DNA reads as TGCGCCAGCAGCTCGACTCAGGCTAACTATGGCTACACCTTC. V usage is TRBV5-1 and J usage is TRBJ1-2; D call uncertain. Trimming pared 3 bases from V and 0 bases from J, leaving 9 bases between. Germline CDR1 reads SGHRS; CDR2 reads YFSETQ. This CDR3 comprises 14 residues.

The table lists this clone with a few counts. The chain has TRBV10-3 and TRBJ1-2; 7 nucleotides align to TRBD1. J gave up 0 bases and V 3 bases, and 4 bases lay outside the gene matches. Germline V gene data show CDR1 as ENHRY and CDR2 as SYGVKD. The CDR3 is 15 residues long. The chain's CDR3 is CAISEQGQTNYGYTF. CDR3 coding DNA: TGTGCCATCAGTGAACAGGGGCAGACTAACTATGGCTACACCTTC.

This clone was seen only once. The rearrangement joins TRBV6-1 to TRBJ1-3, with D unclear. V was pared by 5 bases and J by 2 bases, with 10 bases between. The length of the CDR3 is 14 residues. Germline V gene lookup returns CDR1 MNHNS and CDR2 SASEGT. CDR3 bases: TGTGCCAGCAGTCCGGACTGGGCTGGAAACACCATATATTTT. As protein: CASSPDWAGNTIYF.

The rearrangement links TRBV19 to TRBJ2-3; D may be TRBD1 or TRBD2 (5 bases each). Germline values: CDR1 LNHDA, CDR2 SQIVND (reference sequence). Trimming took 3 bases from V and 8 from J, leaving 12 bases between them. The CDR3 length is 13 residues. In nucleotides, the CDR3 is TGTGCCAGTAGTATCGGGTCTGGGGGTACGCAGTATTTT. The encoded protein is CASSIGSGGTQYF.

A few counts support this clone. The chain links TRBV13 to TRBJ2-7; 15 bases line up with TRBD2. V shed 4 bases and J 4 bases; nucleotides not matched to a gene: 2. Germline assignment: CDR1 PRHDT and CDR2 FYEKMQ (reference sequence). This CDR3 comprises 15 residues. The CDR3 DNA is TGTGCCAGCAGCTGGGGGACTAGCGGGGGGTACGAGCAGTACTTC. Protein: CASSWGTSGGYEQYF.

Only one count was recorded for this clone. CDR3 sequence (DNA): TGCGCCAGCAGCTTGGGGGGACCGACTTCTCCCGCCGAGCAGTACTTC. Its protein product is CASSLGGPTSPAEQYF. This chain links TRBV5-1 with TRBJ2-7; D is tentatively TRBD1 or TRBD2 (5 bases each). The CDR3 is 16 residues long. Germline lookup yields CDR1 SGHRS and CDR2 YFSETQ. Between the trimmed V and J ends, which lost 0 bases and 6 bases, there was a span of 19 bases.

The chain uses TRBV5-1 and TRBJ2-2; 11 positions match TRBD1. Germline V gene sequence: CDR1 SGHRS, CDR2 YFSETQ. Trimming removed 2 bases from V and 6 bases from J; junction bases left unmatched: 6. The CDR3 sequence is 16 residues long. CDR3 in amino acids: CASSFGQGAPPGELFF. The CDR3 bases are TGCGCCAGCAGCTTCGGACAGGGGGCCCCTCCCGGGGAGCTGTTTTTT.

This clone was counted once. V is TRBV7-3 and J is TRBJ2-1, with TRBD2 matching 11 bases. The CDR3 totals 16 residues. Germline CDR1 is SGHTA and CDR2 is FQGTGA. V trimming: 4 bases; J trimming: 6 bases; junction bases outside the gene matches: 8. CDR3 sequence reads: CASSSPLAGGTNEQFF. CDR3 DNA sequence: TGTGCCAGCAGCTCCCCCTTAGCGGGGGGGACCAATGAGCAGTTCTTC.

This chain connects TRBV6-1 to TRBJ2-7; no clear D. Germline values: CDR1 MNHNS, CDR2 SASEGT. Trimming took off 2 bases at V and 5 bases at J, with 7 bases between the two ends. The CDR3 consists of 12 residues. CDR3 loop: CASSERGNEQYV. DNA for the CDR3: TGTGCCAGCAGTGAACGTGGCAACGAGCAGTACGTC.

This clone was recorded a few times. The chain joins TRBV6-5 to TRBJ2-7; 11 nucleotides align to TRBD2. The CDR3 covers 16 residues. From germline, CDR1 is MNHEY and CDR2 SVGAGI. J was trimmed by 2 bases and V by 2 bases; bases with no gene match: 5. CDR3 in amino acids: CASSYTSSGGTYEQYF. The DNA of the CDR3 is TGTGCCAGCAGTTACACCTCTAGCGGGGGGACCTACGAGCAGTACTTC.

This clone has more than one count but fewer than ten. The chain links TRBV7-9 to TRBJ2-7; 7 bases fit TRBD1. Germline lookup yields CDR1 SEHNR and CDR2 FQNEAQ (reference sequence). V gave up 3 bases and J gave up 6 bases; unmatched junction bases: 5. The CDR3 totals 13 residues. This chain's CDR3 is CASSFEAGGEQYF. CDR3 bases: TGTGCCAGCAGCTTCGAGGCAGGGGGCGAGCAGTACTTC.

CDR3 sequence reads: CASSVDRGRHEQYF. The CDR3 DNA reads TGTGCCAGCAGCGTTGACAGGGGAAGGCACGAGCAGTACTTC. The gene calls are TRBV6-5 and TRBJ2-7; TRBD1 matches 8 bases. Germline V gene lookup returns CDR1 MNHEY and CDR2 SVGAGI. The V and J ends lost 6 bases and 5 bases, in that order; junction bases with no gene match: 9. CDR3 length: 14 amino acids.

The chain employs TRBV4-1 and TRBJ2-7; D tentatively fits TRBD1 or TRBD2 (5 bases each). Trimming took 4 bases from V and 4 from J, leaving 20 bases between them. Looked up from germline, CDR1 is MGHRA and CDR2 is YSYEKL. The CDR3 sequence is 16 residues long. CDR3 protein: CASSLPLGATGYEQYF. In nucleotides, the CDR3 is TGCGCCAGCAGCCTCCCCCTTGGGGCCACGGGGTACGAGCAGTACTTC.

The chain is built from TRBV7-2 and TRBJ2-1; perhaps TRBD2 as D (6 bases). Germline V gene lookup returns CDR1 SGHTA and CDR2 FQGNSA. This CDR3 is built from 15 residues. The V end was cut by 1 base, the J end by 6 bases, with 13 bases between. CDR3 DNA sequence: TGTGCCAGCAGCTTAGGGCGTCGGGACTTCAATGAGCAGTTCTTC. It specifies CASSLGRRDFNEQFF.

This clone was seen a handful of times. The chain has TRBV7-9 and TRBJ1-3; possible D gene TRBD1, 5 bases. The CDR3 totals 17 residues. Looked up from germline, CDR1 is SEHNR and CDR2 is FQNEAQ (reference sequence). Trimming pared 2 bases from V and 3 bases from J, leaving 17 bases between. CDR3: CASSLSPGGNLGNTIYF. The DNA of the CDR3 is TGTGCCAGCAGCTTAAGTCCCGGGGGGAACCTTGGAAACACCATATATTTT. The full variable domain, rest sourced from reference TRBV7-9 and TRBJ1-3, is DTGVSQNPRHKITKRGQNVTFRCDPISEHNRLYWYRQTLGQGPEFLTYFQNEAQLEKSRLLSDRFSAERPKGSFSTLEIQRTEQGDSAMYLCASSLSPGGNLGNTIYFGEGSWLTVV.

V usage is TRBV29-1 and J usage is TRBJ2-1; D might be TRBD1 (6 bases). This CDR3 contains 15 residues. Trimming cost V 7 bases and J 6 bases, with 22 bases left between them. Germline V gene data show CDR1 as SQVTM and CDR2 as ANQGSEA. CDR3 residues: CSARQVRDFSNEQFF. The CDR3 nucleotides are TGCAGCGCCCGACAGGTCAGAGATTTTAGCAATGAGCAGTTCTTC.

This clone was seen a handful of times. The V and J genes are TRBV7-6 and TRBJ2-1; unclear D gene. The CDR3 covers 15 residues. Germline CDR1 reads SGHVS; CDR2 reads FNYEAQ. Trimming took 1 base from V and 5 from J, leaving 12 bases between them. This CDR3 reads CASSLVVGLDNEQFF. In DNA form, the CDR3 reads TGTGCCAGCAGCTTAGTAGTGGGGTTAGACAATGAGCAGTTCTTC. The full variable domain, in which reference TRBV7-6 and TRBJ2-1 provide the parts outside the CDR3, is GAGVSQSPRYKVTKRGQDVALRCDPISGHVSLYWYRQALGQGPEFLTYFNYEAQQDKSGLPNDRFSAERPEGSISTLTIQRTEQRDSAMYRCASSLVVGLDNEQFFGPGTRLTVL.

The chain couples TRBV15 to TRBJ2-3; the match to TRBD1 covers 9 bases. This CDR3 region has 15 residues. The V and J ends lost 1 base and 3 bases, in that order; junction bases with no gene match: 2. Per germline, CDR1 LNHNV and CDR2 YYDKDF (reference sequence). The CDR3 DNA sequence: TGTGCCACCAGCAGAGCCGGGACAGGGACAGATACGCAGTATTTT. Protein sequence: CATSRAGTGTDTQYF. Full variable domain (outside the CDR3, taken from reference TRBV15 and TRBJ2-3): DAMVIQNPRYQVTQFGKPVTLSCSQTLNHNVMYWYQQKSSQAPKLLFHYYDKDFNNEADTPDNFQSRRPNTSFCFLDIRSPGLGDTAMYLCATSRAGTGTDTQYFGPGTRLTVL.